The 32 T cell receptor beta chains given below trace back to one sample, sequenced in a study of cytomegalovirus exposure and HLA in healthy donors. PCR was performed using 60 Vbeta and 13 Jbeta primers. Using immunoSEQ multiplex PCR, the repertoire was profiled, and TCRdb retains in-frame clones only, with some absent. Seen here are some 130,000 clones, over 70% observed once, and the top ten hold over 2%. The specimen sequenced was PBMCs. These receptors originate from a man under 40 in good health and CMV-seronegative.

The V gene is TRBV18, the J gene TRBJ1-2, with D possibly being TRBD1 (6 bases). Germline CDR1 reads KGHSH; CDR2 reads LQKENI. V was cut by 2 bases and J by 6 bases, with 13 bases left in between. The CDR3 runs to 14 residues. In DNA form, the CDR3 reads TGTGCCAGCTCACCAAGGACAGAGACAAATGGCTACACCTTC. It is translated as CASSPRTETNGYTF.

The chain recombines TRBV28 with TRBJ1-1; D unclear. CDR3 length equals 10 residues. V shed 10 bases and J shed 8 bases, with 11 bases lying between them. Germline V CDR1 and CDR2: MDHEN, SYDVKM. For the CDR3, the DNA is TGTGCCAACAGCCGCCGGGAAGCTTTCTTT. This gives the protein CANSRREAFF.

V is TRBV30 and J is TRBJ1-2; unclear D gene. This CDR3 comprises 14 residues. CDR1 and CDR2 from the germline V gene are GTSNPN and SVGIG (reference sequence). Trimming left V 0 bases short and J 0 bases short, with 8 bases between. The CDR3 region is CAWSVHYSNYGYTF. DNA for the CDR3: TGTGCCTGGAGTGTACACTATTCTAACTATGGCTACACCTTC.

V usage is TRBV9 and J usage is TRBJ2-3, with 14 positions matching TRBD2. The CDR3 consists of 18 residues. Per the germline V gene, CDR1 is SGDLS and CDR2 is YYNGEE. Germline trimming cut 0 bases from V and 2 bases from J; bases unmatched to any gene: 5. Here the CDR3 reads CASSVGLAGGPSTDTQYF. For the CDR3, the DNA is TGTGCCAGCAGCGTAGGACTAGCGGGAGGGCCTTCCACAGATACGCAGTATTTT.

V gene TRBV28 combines with J gene TRBJ1-5; 9 nucleotides line up with TRBD1. V dropped 3 bases and J dropped 6; count of bases not matched to a gene: 3. Looked up from germline, CDR1 is MDHEN and CDR2 is SYDVKM. The CDR3 has 14 amino acids. The CDR3 DNA follows: TGTGCCAGCAGTTTCGGGACAGGGAGTCAGCCCCAGCATTTT. It codes for CASSFGTGSQPQHF.

This sequence joins TRBV5-1 and TRBJ2-5; TRBD2 agrees at 11 bases. The junction had 6 bases not matched to a gene; V was cut back by 6 bases and J by 2 bases. The CDR3 extends over 15 amino acids. In germline, CDR1 is SGHRS, CDR2 YFSETQ. The CDR3 sequence: CASTTSGRGQETQYF. For the CDR3, the DNA is TGCGCCAGCACAACTAGCGGGAGAGGTCAAGAGACCCAGTACTTC.

The chain employs TRBV29-1 and TRBJ1-1; no clear D. In germline, CDR1 is SQVTM, CDR2 ANQGSEA. The CDR3 sequence is 14 residues long. V was cut by 6 bases and J by 4 bases, with 18 bases left in between. CDR3 loop: CSVSVPTAGTEAFF. As DNA, the CDR3 is TGCAGCGTCTCGGTTCCAACGGCGGGCACTGAAGCTTTCTTT.

CDR3 nucleotides: TGTGCCAGCAGCCAAAGGGGGGGGTGGGGCGGGGAGCTGTTTTTT. Its protein is CASSQRGGWGGELFF. The gene calls are TRBV7-9 and TRBJ2-2, with a possible D match to TRBD2 (7 bases). CDR3 length: 15 amino acids. Germline CDR1 reads SEHNR; CDR2 reads FQNEAQ (reference sequence). The V end was cut by 5 bases, the J end by 7 bases, with 17 bases between.

The chain has TRBV29-1 and TRBJ2-1, with 9 bases matching TRBD1. The junction had 5 bases not matched to a gene; V was cut back by 1 base and J by 10 bases. CDR3 size: 13 residues. CDR1 is SQVTM, CDR2 ANQGSEA, per germline. The DNA for the CDR3 is TGCAGCGTTGAAGGGACAGGGGCGAGGGAGCAGTTCTTC. Translating gives CSVEGTGAREQFF.

This clone was picked up a small number of times. J is TRBJ2-2 and V is TRBV7-7; D perhaps matches TRBD1 (5 bases). CDR3 length: 14 amino acids. The V and J ends lost 3 bases and 4 bases respectively, with 9 bases between them. CDR1 is SSHAT, CDR2 FNYEAQ, per germline (reference sequence). The CDR3 reads CASSLTVSTGELFF. CDR3 coding DNA: TGTGCCAGCAGCTTGACAGTCTCCACCGGGGAGCTGTTTTTT. The whole variable domain, filled in from reference TRBV7-7 and TRBJ2-2, reads GAGVSQSPRYKVTKRGQDVTLRCDPISSHATLYWYQQALGQGPEFLTYFNYEAQPDKSGLPSDRFSAERPEGSISTLTIQRTEQRDSAMYRCASSLTVSTGELFFGEGSRLTVL.

This chain connects TRBV30 to TRBJ2-1; 14 nucleotides line up with TRBD2. CDR3 length: 17 residues. Germline assignment: CDR1 GTSNPN and CDR2 SVGIG (reference sequence). The trim removed 2 bases at V and 4 bases at J, leaving 7 bases unmatched. This CDR3 reads CAWSIVRTSGGYNEQFF. The CDR3 bases are TGTGCCTGGAGTATAGTAAGGACTAGCGGGGGGTACAATGAGCAGTTCTTC.

The CDR3 nucleotides are TGTGCCAGCAGCCCCGGTATTCTCTTGGAGGGCACGGACGAGCAGTACTTC. Its protein is CASSPGILLEGTDEQYF. The chain links TRBV7-9 to TRBJ2-7; D possibly corresponds to TRBD2 (6 bases). Trimming cost V 5 bases and J 5 bases, with 25 bases left between them. Germline CDR1 is SEHNR and CDR2 is FQNEAQ (reference sequence). The CDR3 spans 17 residues.

The J gene is TRBJ2-6, the V gene TRBV7-9; TRBD1 is a possible D gene (6 bases). The germline V and J ends were trimmed by 10 bases and 0 bases, with 13 bases remaining between them. Germline V lookup: CDR1 SEHNR, CDR2 FQNEAQ (reference sequence). This CDR3 spans 15 amino acids. The CDR3 DNA reads as TGTGCCATCCCCGGGACACCCTCTGGGGCCAACGTCCTGACTTTC. Encoded protein: CAIPGTPSGANVLTF.

This clone was observed once. V usage is TRBV7-6 and J usage is TRBJ2-7, with 7 bases aligning to TRBD1. The CDR3 is 14 residues long. Unmatched junction bases numbered 6, after V lost 5 bases and J lost 2 bases. Germline V lookup: CDR1 SGHVS, CDR2 FNYEAQ. The CDR3 bases are TGTGCCAGCAGCGCCCGGACAGGACCCTACGAGCAGTACTTC. Protein product: CASSARTGPYEQYF.

The chain couples TRBV29-1 to TRBJ1-2; 7 nucleotides line up with TRBD1. The CDR3 contains 12 residues. Germline V gives CDR1 SQVTM, CDR2 ANQGSEA. V trimming: 6 bases; J trimming: 8 bases; junction bases outside the gene matches: 9. The CDR3 DNA is TGCAGCGTAGACCCGACAGGGTTCGGCTACACCTTC. Residues: CSVDPTGFGYTF.

The chain uses TRBV27 and TRBJ2-6, with 10 bases identical to TRBD1. Germline CDR1 MNHEY, CDR2 SMNVEV (reference sequence). V lost 5 bases, J lost 1 base, and 8 bases stayed unmatched. The CDR3 runs 18 residues. The CDR3 protein is CASSPTRQGASGANVLTF. Written as DNA, the CDR3 is TGTGCCAGCAGTCCGACTCGACAGGGGGCATCTGGGGCCAACGTCCTGACTTTC.

The rearrangement joins TRBV11-2 to TRBJ1-5; a possible D gene is TRBD1 (6 bases). The CDR3 extends over 15 amino acids. Trimming took off 2 bases at V and 7 bases at J, with 15 bases between the two ends. Looked up from germline, CDR1 is SGHAT and CDR2 is FQNNGV. This chain's CDR3 is CASSLSQGTGQPQHF. CDR3 DNA: TGTGCCAGCAGCTTATCACAGGGAACGGGACAGCCCCAGCATTTT.

CDR3 region: CASSAQGFGYTF. The CDR3 region has the DNA TGTGCCAGCAGTGCACAGGGATTCGGCTACACCTTC. V is TRBV28 and J is TRBJ1-2; the D gene is possibly TRBD1 (6 bases). CDR1 is MDHEN, CDR2 SYDVKM, per germline. V dropped 5 bases and J dropped 8 bases, with 12 bases sitting between them. The CDR3 consists of 12 residues.

The V and J genes are TRBV7-2 and TRBJ2-3; 8 positions match TRBD1. This CDR3 region has 15 residues. The germline V gene has CDR1 SGHTA and CDR2 FQGNSA. Losses at the gene ends were 5 bases for V and 1 base for J; bases not matched to a gene: 5. The CDR3 DNA reads TGTGCCAGCAGCCCCATGACAGGGGGCACAGATACGCAGTATTTT. Amino acid sequence: CASSPMTGGTDTQYF.

The gene calls are TRBV6-5 and TRBJ2-2, with TRBD1 identical over 7 bases. The length of the CDR3 is 15 residues. V lost 6 bases and J lost 0; bases outside the gene matches: 4. From germline, CDR1 is MNHEY and CDR2 SVGAGI. The CDR3 loop is CASRSGTANTGELFF. CDR3 DNA sequence: TGTGCCAGCAGATCCGGGACAGCGAACACCGGGGAGCTGTTTTTT.

The genes are TRBV19 and TRBJ1-2, with 7 bases identical to TRBD1. Germline V lookup: CDR1 LNHDA, CDR2 SQIVND (reference sequence). With V trimmed by 2 bases and J by 4 bases, 7 bases remained unmatched. This CDR3 is 15 amino acids long. The CDR3 loop reads CASSIIRTGFYGYTF. As DNA, the CDR3 is TGTGCCAGTAGTATAATCCGGACAGGCTTCTATGGCTACACCTTC.

This chain connects TRBV30 to TRBJ1-5; no clear D gene. CDR1 is GTSNPN, CDR2 SVGIG, per germline (reference sequence). The CDR3 consists of 13 residues. V lost 0 bases, J lost 2 bases, and 5 bases lay in between. CDR3 in amino acids: CAWSVQRNQPQHF. CDR3 bases: TGTGCCTGGAGTGTACAACGCAATCAGCCCCAGCATTTT.

This chain links TRBV9 with TRBJ1-2, with 8 positions matching TRBD1. J was trimmed by 4 bases and V by 0 bases; bases with no gene match: 8. The length of the CDR3 is 16 residues. Per the germline V gene, CDR1 is SGDLS and CDR2 is YYNGEE. CDR3 DNA sequence: TGTGCCAGCAGCGTAGCTCAGGGGGCCTGGGGCTATGGCTACACCTTC. Protein product: CASSVAQGAWGYGYTF.

The chain recombines TRBV5-1 with TRBJ2-1, with 7 bases fitting TRBD2. The CDR3 has 16 amino acids. From germline, CDR1 is SGHRS and CDR2 YFSETQ. Trimming cost V 2 bases and J 3 bases; bases outside gene matches: 8. The CDR3 is CASSFSGAGRYNEQFF. The CDR3 nucleotides are TGCGCCAGCAGCTTTTCCGGAGCGGGACGCTACAATGAGCAGTTCTTC.

This clone was seen ten or more times. The V gene is TRBV7-9, the J gene TRBJ1-5; maybe TRBD1 (6 bases). The germline gives CDR1 SEHNR, CDR2 FQNEAQ (reference sequence). The CDR3 is made up of 14 amino acids. The V gene lost 5 bases and the J gene lost 4 bases, with 12 bases spanning the gap. The CDR3 sequence is CASSLQGLNQPQHF. DNA of the CDR3: TGTGCCAGCAGCCTACAGGGCTTGAATCAGCCCCAGCATTTT.

This clone appeared a single time. This chain connects TRBV5-4 to TRBJ1-1; D gene ambiguous. Trimming left V 0 bases short and J 0 bases short, with 6 bases between. The CDR3 extends over 14 amino acids. CDR1 is SGHNT and CDR2 is YYREEE in the germline V gene (reference sequence). In nucleotides, the CDR3 is TGTGCCAGCAGCTTGGAGCCCTTGAACACTGAAGCTTTCTTT. Encoded protein: CASSLEPLNTEAFF.

The chain carries TRBV11-3 and TRBJ2-5, with TRBD2 identical over 13 bases. Germline loops: CDR1 SGHNT, CDR2 YENEEA. The CDR3 is 16 amino acids. The ends lost 5 bases at V and 4 bases at J; junction bases unmatched: 7. The CDR3 spells CASSPGLAGVGETQYF. The CDR3 region has the DNA TGTGCCAGCAGCCCAGGACTAGCGGGAGTTGGAGAGACCCAGTACTTC.

V and J are TRBV30 and TRBJ1-6, with D possibly TRBD1 on 6 matching bases. The germline V and J ends were trimmed by 5 bases and 5 bases, with 10 bases remaining between them. There are 13 residues in the CDR3. The germline gives CDR1 GTSNPN, CDR2 SVGIG (reference sequence). For the CDR3, the DNA is TGTGCCTGGGGACAGTCCAATAATTCACCCCTCCACTTT. Amino acid sequence: CAWGQSNNSPLHF.

CDR3 protein: CSARGLTEAFF. As DNA, the CDR3 is TGCAGTGCTAGGGGGCTTACTGAAGCTTTCTTT. This chain links TRBV20-1 with TRBJ1-1; D is possibly TRBD1 (5 bases). From germline, CDR1 is DFQATT and CDR2 SNEGSKA (reference sequence). The CDR3 totals 11 residues. V was shortened by 3 bases and J by 5 bases, with 7 bases between the two germline ends.

This clone occurred once. V usage is TRBV4-2 and J usage is TRBJ2-7; 11 bases match TRBD2. V shed 2 bases, J shed 1 base, and the junction held 7 bases outside the gene matches. CDR3 length: 17 residues. Germline CDR1 is LGHNA and CDR2 is YNFKEQ. The CDR3 coding sequence is TGTGCCAGCAGCCAACAACTAGCGGGAGCTATTTCCTACGAGCAGTACTTC. Its translation: CASSQQLAGAISYEQYF.

The gene calls are TRBV20-1 and TRBJ2-1; 9 positions agree with TRBD2. The CDR3 spans 11 residues. Germline CDR1 and CDR2: DFQATT and SNEGSKA (reference sequence). J was trimmed by 11 bases and V by 4 bases; bases with no gene match: 3. CDR3 DNA sequence: TGCAGTGCTATTCTAGCGGGAAAGCAGTTCTTC. It specifies CSAILAGKQFF.

The chain combines TRBV28 with TRBJ2-1, with D maybe TRBD1 (5 bases). Germline V gene lookup returns CDR1 MDHEN and CDR2 SYDVKM. V lost 7 bases to trimming and J lost 4 bases, with 14 bases between them. This CDR3 is built from 14 residues. CDR3 nucleotide sequence: TGTGCCAGCACTGGCAGGGCGGTGTACAATGAGCAGTTCTTC. This sequence encodes CASTGRAVYNEQFF.